This T cell receptor beta chain was obtained from a study of blood T cell repertoires in COVID-19. The germline V gene has CDR1 SEHNR and CDR2 FQNEAQ (reference sequence). V lost 5 bases and J 3 bases, leaving 14 bases between the germline ends. This CDR3 contains 15 residues. Clones were sequenced by immunoSEQ multiplex PCR, and TCRdb holds only the in-frame ones, with some missing. The sample shows 250,000 to 350,000 clones, 85% to 90% of them seen only once. V and J are TRBV7-9 and TRBJ1-5; D might be TRBD1 (5 bases). The TCR was taken from a woman aged 18 to 35 with acute COVID-19. The sequencing sample was made of PBMCs or T cells enriched from blood (not recorded which). The DNA of the CDR3 is TGTGCCAGCAGCCGTGGGGAGGGGATCAATCAGCCCCAGCATTTT. Its translation is CASSRGEGINQPQHF.